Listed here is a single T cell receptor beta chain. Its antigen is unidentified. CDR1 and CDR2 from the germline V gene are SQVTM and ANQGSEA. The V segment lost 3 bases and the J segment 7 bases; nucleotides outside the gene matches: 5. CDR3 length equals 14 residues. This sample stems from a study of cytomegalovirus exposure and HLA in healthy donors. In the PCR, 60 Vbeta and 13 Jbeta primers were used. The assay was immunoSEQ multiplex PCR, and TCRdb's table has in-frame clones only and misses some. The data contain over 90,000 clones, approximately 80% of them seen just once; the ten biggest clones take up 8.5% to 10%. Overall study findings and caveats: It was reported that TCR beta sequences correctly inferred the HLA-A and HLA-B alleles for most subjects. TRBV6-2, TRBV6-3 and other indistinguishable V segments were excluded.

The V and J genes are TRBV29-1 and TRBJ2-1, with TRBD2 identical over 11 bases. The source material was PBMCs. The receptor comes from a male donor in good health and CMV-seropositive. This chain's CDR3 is CSVDPTSGKNEQFF. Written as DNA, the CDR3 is TGCAGCGTTGACCCGACTAGCGGGAAGAATGAGCAGTTCTTC.